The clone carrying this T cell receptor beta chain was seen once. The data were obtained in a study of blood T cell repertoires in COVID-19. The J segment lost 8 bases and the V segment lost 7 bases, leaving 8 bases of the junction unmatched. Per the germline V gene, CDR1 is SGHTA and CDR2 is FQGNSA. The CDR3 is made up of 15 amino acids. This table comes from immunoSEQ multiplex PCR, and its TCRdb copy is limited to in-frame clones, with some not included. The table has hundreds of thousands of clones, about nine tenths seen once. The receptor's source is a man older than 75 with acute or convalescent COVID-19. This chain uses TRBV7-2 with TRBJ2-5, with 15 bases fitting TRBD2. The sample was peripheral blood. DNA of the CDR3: TGTGCCAGCACCCCCGGACTAGCGGGAGGGGGAACCCAGTACTTC. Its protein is CASTPGLAGGGTQYF.